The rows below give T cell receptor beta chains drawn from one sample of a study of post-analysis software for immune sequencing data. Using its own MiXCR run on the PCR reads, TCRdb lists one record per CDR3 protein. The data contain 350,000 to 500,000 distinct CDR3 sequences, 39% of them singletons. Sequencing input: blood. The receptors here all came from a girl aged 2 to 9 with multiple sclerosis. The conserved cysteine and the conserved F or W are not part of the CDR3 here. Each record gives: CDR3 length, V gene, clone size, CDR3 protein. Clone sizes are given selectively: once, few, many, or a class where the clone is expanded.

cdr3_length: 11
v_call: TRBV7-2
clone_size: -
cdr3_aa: ASSLSRVYEQY

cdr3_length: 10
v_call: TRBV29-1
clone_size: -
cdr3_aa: SVGQGSTEAF

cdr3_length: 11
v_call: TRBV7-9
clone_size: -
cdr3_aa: ANSLQNQETQY

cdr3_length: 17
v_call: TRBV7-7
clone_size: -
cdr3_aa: ASSRPGQGREHGTDTQY

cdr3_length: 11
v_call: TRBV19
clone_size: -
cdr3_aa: ASSTRETYEQY

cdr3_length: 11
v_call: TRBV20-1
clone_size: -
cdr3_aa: SAGTGINYGYT

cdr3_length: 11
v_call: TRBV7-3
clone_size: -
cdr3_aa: ASSLTRGQPQH

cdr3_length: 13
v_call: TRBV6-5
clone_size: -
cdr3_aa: ASRARLAPYNEQF

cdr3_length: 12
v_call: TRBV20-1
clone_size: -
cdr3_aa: SATTGGNSYEQY

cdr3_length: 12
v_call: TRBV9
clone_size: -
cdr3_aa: ASTKGRTYNEQF

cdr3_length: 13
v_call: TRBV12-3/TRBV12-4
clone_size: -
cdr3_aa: ASGKLALAKNIQY

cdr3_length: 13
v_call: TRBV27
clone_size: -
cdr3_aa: ASSLSPLANEKLF

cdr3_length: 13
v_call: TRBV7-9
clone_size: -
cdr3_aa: ASSLSGHQNNEQF

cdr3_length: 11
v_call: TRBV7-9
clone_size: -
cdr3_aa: ASSLDWQNGYT

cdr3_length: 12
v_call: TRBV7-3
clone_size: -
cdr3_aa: ASTDPGKVNGYT

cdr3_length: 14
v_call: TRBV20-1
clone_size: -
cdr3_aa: SARDRGSYSNQPQH

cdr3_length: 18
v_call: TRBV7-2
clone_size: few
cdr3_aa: ASSQPPLAGVLLAKNIQY

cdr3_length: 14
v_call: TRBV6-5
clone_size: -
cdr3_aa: ASRTSGEVGSYVQY

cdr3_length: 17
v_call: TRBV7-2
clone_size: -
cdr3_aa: ASSLGPLSPSGAEHEQY

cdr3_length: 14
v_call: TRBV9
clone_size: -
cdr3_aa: ASSVGGGARSYGYT

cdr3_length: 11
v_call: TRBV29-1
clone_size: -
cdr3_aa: SVELAGGLTQY

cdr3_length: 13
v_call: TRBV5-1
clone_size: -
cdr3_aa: ASSTGTGPLNTQY

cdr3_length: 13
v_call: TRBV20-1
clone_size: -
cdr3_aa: SATDRGQANEKLF

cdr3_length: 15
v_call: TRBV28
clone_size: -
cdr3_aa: ASSLFVGGGLSYGYT

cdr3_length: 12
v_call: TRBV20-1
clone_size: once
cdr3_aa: SASNRDRFQPQH

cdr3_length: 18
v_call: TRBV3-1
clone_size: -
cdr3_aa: ASSPLGPSRRHRGGSIQY

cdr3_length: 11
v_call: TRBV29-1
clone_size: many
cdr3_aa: SVAQGGNYGYT

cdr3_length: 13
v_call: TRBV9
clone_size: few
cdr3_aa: ASSVGRGVAYEQY

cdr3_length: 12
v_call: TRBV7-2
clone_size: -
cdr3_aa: ASSLGGANQPQH